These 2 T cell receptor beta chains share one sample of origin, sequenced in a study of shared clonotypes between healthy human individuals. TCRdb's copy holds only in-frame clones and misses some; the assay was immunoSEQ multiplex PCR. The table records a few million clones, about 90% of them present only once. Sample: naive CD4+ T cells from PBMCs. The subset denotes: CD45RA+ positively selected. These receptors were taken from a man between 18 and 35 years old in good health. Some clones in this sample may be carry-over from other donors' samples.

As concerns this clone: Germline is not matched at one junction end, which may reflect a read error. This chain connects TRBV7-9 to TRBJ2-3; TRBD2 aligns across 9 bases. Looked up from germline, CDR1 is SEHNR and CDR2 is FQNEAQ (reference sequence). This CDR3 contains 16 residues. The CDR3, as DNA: TGTGCCAGCCGAGGACCGGCGGGAGGGAGCAGAGATACGCAGTATTTT. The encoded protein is CASRGPAGGSRDTQYF.

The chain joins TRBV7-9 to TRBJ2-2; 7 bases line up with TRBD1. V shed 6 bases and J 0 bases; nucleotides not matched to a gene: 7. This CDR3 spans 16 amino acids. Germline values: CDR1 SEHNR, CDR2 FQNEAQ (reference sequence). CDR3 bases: TGTGCCAGCAGTCGACTGGGGACAGCGAACACCGGGGAGCTGTTTTTT. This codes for CASSRLGTANTGELFF.